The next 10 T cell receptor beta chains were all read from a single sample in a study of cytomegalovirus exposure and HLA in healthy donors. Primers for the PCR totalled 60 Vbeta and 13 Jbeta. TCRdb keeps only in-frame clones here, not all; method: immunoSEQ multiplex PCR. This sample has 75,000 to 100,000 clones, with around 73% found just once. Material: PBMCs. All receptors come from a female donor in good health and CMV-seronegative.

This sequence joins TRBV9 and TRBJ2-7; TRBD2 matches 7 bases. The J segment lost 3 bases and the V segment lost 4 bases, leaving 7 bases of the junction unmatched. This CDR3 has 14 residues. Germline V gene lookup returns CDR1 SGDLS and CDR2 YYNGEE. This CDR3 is CASSFGLGDYEQYF. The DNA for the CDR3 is TGTGCCAGCAGCTTCGGACTAGGTGACTACGAGCAGTACTTC.

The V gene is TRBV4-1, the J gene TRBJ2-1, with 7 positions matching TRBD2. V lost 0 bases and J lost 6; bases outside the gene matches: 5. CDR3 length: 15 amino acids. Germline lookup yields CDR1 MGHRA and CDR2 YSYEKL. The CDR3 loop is CASSQDIGGSNEQFF. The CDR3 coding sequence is TGCGCCAGCAGCCAAGATATCGGCGGGAGCAATGAGCAGTTCTTC.

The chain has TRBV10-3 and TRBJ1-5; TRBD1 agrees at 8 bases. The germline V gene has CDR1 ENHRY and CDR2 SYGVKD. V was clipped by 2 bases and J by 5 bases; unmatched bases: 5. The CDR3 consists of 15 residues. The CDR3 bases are TGTGCCATCAGTGAGCAGGGACAGGTCCATCAGCCCCAGCATTTT. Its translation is CAISEQGQVHQPQHF.

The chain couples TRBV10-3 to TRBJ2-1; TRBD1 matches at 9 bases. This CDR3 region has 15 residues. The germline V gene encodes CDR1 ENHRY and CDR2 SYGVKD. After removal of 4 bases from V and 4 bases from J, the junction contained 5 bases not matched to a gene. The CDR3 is CAISGPGTGYNEQFF. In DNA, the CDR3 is TGTGCCATCAGTGGCCCCGGGACAGGGTACAATGAGCAGTTCTTC.

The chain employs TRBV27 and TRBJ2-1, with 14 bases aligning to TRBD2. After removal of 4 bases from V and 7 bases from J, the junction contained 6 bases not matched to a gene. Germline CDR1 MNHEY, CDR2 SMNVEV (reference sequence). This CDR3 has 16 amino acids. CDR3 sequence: CASSSGLAGGGNEQFF. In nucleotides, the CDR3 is TGTGCCAGCAGTTCCGGACTAGCGGGAGGAGGGAATGAGCAGTTCTTC.

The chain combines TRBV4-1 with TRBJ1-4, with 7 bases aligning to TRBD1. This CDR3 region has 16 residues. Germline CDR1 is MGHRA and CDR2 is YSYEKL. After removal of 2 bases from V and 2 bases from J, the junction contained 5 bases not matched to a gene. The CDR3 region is CASSQIGQETNEKLFF. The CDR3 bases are TGCGCCAGCAGCCAAATCGGACAGGAGACTAATGAAAAACTGTTTTTT.

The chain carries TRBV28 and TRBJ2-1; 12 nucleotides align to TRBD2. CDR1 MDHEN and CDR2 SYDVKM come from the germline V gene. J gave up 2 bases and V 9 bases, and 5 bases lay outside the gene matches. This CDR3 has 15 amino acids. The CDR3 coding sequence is TGTGCCAGTACTAGCGGGAGGCTCACCTACAATGAGCAGTTCTTC. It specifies CASTSGRLTYNEQFF. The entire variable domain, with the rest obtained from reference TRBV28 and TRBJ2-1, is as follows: DVKVTQSSRYLVKRTGEKVFLECVQDMDHENMFWYRQDPGLGLRLIYFSYDVKMKEKGDIPEGYSVSREKKERFSLILESASTNQTSMYLCASTSGRLTYNEQFFGPGTRLTVL.

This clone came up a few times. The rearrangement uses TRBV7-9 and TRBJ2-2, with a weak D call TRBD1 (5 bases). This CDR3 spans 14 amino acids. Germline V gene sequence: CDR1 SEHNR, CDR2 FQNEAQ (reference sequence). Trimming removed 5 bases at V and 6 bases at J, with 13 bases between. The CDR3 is CASSGDSRPGELFF. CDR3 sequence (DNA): TGTGCCAGCAGCGGAGACAGTAGGCCCGGGGAGCTGTTTTTT.

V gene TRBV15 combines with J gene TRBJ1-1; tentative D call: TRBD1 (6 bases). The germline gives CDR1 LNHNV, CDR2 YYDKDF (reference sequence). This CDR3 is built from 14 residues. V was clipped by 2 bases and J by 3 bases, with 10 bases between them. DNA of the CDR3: TGTGCCACCAGCAGACGGGGGGGCGACACTGAAGCTTTCTTT. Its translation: CATSRRGGDTEAFF. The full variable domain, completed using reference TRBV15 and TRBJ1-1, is DAMVIQNPRYQVTQFGKPVTLSCSQTLNHNVMYWYQQKSSQAPKLLFHYYDKDFNNEADTPDNFQSRRPNTSFCFLDIRSPGLGDTAMYLCATSRRGGDTEAFFGQGTRLTVV.

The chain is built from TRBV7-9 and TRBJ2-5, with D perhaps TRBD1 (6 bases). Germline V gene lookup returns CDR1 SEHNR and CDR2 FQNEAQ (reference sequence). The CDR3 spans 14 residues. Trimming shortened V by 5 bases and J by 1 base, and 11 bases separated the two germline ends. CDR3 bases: TGTGCCAGCAGCCTAGGACAGTTCCAAGAGACCCAGTACTTC. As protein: CASSLGQFQETQYF.